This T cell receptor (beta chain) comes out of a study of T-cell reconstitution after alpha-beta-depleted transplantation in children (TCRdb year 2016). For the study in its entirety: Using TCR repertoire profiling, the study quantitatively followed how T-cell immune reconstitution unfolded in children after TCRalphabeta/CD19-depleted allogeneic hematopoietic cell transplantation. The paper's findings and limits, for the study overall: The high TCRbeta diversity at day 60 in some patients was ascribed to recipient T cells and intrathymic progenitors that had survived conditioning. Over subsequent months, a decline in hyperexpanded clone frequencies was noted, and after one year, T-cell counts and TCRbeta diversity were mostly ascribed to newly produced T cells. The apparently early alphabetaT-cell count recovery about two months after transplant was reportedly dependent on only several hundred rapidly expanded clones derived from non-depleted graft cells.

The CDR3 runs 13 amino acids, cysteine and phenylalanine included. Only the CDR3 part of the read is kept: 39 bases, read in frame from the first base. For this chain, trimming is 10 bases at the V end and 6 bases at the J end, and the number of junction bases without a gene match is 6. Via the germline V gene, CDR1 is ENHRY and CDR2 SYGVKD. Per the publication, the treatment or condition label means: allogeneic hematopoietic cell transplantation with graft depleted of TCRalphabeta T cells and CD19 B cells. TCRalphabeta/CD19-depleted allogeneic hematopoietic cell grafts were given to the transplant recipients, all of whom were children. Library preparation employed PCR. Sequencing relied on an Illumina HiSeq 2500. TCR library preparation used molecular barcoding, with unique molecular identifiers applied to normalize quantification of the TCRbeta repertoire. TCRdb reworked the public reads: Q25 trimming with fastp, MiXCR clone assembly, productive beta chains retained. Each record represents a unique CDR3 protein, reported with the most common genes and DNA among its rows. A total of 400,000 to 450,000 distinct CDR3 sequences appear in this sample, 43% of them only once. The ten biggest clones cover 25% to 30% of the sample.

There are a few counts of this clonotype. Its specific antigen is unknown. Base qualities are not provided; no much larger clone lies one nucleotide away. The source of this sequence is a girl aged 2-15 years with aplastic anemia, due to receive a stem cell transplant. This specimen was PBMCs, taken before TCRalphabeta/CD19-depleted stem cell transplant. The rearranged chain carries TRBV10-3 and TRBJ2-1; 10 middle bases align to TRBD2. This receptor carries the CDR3 CATGTSASNEQFF. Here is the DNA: TGTGCCACCGGGACTAGCGCCTCCAATGAGCAGTTCTTC.